This is a list of T cell receptor beta chains from one sample in a study of shared clonotypes between healthy human individuals. Sequencing used immunoSEQ multiplex PCR; TCRdb keeps in-frame clones, though not all of them. The data contain just over 2,000,000 clones, 85% to 95% of them singletons. The sequenced material came from naive CD4+ T cells sorted from blood. The receptors were gathered from a man younger than 35 in good health. Both conserved end residues are part of each CDR3. Each record gives: clone size, V gene, D gene, J gene, CDR3 DNA, CDR3 protein. A D gene is named only where the DNA matches it firmly. Expanded clones get a size class; other rows say once, few or many, or leave the size out.

abundance: -; v_gene: TRBV27; d_gene: -; j_gene: TRBJ1-1; CDR3nt: TGTGCCAGCAGTTTATCTAGGGGCCGAGGGAACACTGAAGCTTTCTTT; CDR3aa: CASSLSRGRGNTEAFF
abundance: -; v_gene: TRBV11-2; d_gene: -; j_gene: TRBJ2-6; CDR3nt: TGTGCCAGCAGCGACTCTGGGGCCAACGTCCTGACTTTC; CDR3aa: CASSDSGANVLTF
abundance: -; v_gene: TRBV4-1; d_gene: TRBD2; j_gene: TRBJ2-5; CDR3nt: TGCGCCAGCAGACCCTTAGCGGGGGGGCATAAGACCCAGTACTTC; CDR3aa: CASRPLAGGHKTQYF
abundance: -; v_gene: TRBV30; d_gene: -; j_gene: TRBJ2-7; CDR3nt: TGTGCCTGGAGTACAGGTAAACGCTCCTACGAGCAGTACTTC; CDR3aa: CAWSTGKRSYEQYF
abundance: -; v_gene: TRBV6-1; d_gene: -; j_gene: TRBJ2-3; CDR3nt: TGTGCCAGCAGTGAATCGGCAGATACGCAGTATTTT; CDR3aa: CASSESADTQYF
abundance: -; v_gene: TRBV30; d_gene: -; j_gene: TRBJ2-5; CDR3nt: TGTGCCTGGAGTTCAGGGTTCCAGGAGACCCAGTACTTC; CDR3aa: CAWSSGFQETQYF
abundance: -; v_gene: TRBV4-1; d_gene: -; j_gene: TRBJ1-1; CDR3nt: TGCGCCAGCAGCCAACAGGGGAGTCGCACTGAAGCTTTCTTT; CDR3aa: CASSQQGSRTEAFF
abundance: -; v_gene: TRBV9; d_gene: -; j_gene: TRBJ2-3; CDR3nt: TGTGCCAGCAGCGTAGACGGGACCACAGATACGCAGTATTTT; CDR3aa: CASSVDGTTDTQYF
abundance: -; v_gene: TRBV6-5; d_gene: TRBD2; j_gene: TRBJ2-1; CDR3nt: TGTGCCAGCAGTTACCGGACTAGCGGGAGTAGGAATGAGCAGTTCTTC; CDR3aa: CASSYRTSGSRNEQFF
abundance: -; v_gene: TRBV6-5; d_gene: -; j_gene: TRBJ2-4; CDR3nt: TGTGCCAGCAGACTTATGGGGGCCAAAAACATTCAGTACTTC; CDR3aa: CASRLMGAKNIQYF
abundance: -; v_gene: TRBV7-9; d_gene: -; j_gene: TRBJ2-6; CDR3nt: TGTGCCAGCAGCCCAAGAGGGACTGGGGCCAACGTCCTGACTTTC; CDR3aa: CASSPRGTGANVLTF
abundance: -; v_gene: TRBV29-1; d_gene: -; j_gene: TRBJ1-2; CDR3nt: TGCAGCGTTGAATTAACAGGGATTGATGGCTACACCTTC; CDR3aa: CSVELTGIDGYTF
abundance: -; v_gene: TRBV21-1; d_gene: -; j_gene: TRBJ2-1; CDR3nt: TGTGCCAGCTGGACTAGCGGTTCACCTACGGGGAATGAGCAGTTCTTC; CDR3aa: CASWTSGSPTGNEQFF
abundance: -; v_gene: TRBV5-1; d_gene: -; j_gene: TRBJ2-3; CDR3nt: TGCGCCAGCAGCTTACGGGACTTCACAGATACGCAGTATTTT; CDR3aa: CASSLRDFTDTQYF
abundance: -; v_gene: TRBV28; d_gene: -; j_gene: TRBJ1-5; CDR3nt: TGTGCCAGCAGTCTGGGTTGGCAGCCCCAGCATTTT; CDR3aa: CASSLGWQPQHF
abundance: -; v_gene: TRBV11-2; d_gene: -; j_gene: TRBJ2-7; CDR3nt: TGTGCCAGCAGCTTTTTAGATGCGCTTGGGAGCTACGAGCAGTACTTC; CDR3aa: CASSFLDALGSYEQYF
abundance: -; v_gene: TRBV30; d_gene: -; j_gene: TRBJ1-5; CDR3nt: TGTGCCTGGAGTGTAGAAGGGTACCAGCCCCAGCATTTT; CDR3aa: CAWSVEGYQPQHF
abundance: -; v_gene: TRBV10-3; d_gene: TRBD1; j_gene: TRBJ1-2; CDR3nt: TGTGCCATCAGTGAGTCGACAGGGAACGGCTATGGCTACACCTTC; CDR3aa: CAISESTGNGYGYTF
abundance: -; v_gene: TRBV30; d_gene: -; j_gene: TRBJ1-5; CDR3nt: TGTGCCTGGAGTGGGGGACTAACCGGGGGAATGAGCAATCAGCCCCAGCATTTT; CDR3aa: CAWSGGLTGGMSNQPQHF
abundance: -; v_gene: TRBV7-3; d_gene: -; j_gene: TRBJ1-1; CDR3nt: TGTGCCAGCAGCCTCCAGGAGAACACTGAAGCTTTCTTT; CDR3aa: CASSLQENTEAFF
abundance: -; v_gene: TRBV6-5; d_gene: TRBD1; j_gene: TRBJ2-5; CDR3nt: TGTGCCAGCAGTTACGGTGGGACAGATCAAGAGACCCAGTACTTC; CDR3aa: CASSYGGTDQETQYF
abundance: -; v_gene: TRBV9; d_gene: TRBD1; j_gene: TRBJ1-2; CDR3nt: TGTGCCAGCAGCGTAGACCCCTCAGGGGGATATGGCTACACCTTC; CDR3aa: CASSVDPSGGYGYTF
abundance: -; v_gene: TRBV7-9; d_gene: -; j_gene: TRBJ2-7; CDR3nt: TGTGCCAGCAGCCGGACGGAGCTAATCTACGAGCAGTACTTC; CDR3aa: CASSRTELIYEQYF
abundance: -; v_gene: TRBV28; d_gene: TRBD1; j_gene: TRBJ2-5; CDR3nt: TGTGCCAGCAGTTCCCAGGGCAGGGGGCCAGAGACCCAGTACTTC; CDR3aa: CASSSQGRGPETQYF
abundance: -; v_gene: TRBV2; d_gene: -; j_gene: TRBJ2-5; CDR3nt: TGTGCCAGCAGTGAAGGTTTCCAAGAGACCCAGTACTTC; CDR3aa: CASSEGFQETQYF
abundance: -; v_gene: TRBV14; d_gene: -; j_gene: TRBJ1-3; CDR3nt: TGTGCCAGCAGCCCCTTGGAGGTAGCTGGAAACACCATATATTTT; CDR3aa: CASSPLEVAGNTIYF
abundance: -; v_gene: TRBV2; d_gene: TRBD2; j_gene: TRBJ2-1; CDR3nt: TGTGCCAGCAGGGGACTAGCGGGAGAGTACAATGAGCAGTTCTTC; CDR3aa: CASRGLAGEYNEQFF
abundance: -; v_gene: TRBV10-3; d_gene: -; j_gene: TRBJ1-5; CDR3nt: TGTGCCATCAGTGACAGTAATCAGCCCCAGCATTTT; CDR3aa: CAISDSNQPQHF
abundance: -; v_gene: TRBV7-6; d_gene: -; j_gene: TRBJ1-2; CDR3nt: TGTGCCAGCAGCTTAGATATAGGGGATGGCTTTGGCTACACCTTC; CDR3aa: CASSLDIGDGFGYTF
abundance: -; v_gene: TRBV10-2; d_gene: -; j_gene: TRBJ1-5; CDR3nt: TGCGCCAGCAGTGATCCCCACAGAAACCTAAATCAGCCCCAGCATTTT; CDR3aa: CASSDPHRNLNQPQHF
abundance: -; v_gene: TRBV2; d_gene: -; j_gene: TRBJ1-3; CDR3nt: TGTGCCAGCACTTCAGCTCGGGACACCATATATTTT; CDR3aa: CASTSARDTIYF
abundance: -; v_gene: TRBV11-2; d_gene: -; j_gene: TRBJ2-7; CDR3nt: TGTGCCAGCAGCCGGATGGGGGGCAACGAGCAGTACTTC; CDR3aa: CASSRMGGNEQYF
abundance: -; v_gene: TRBV6-5; d_gene: TRBD2; j_gene: TRBJ2-7; CDR3nt: TGTGCCAGCAGTCTAGCGGGGGGCATTCACGAGCAGTACTTC; CDR3aa: CASSLAGGIHEQYF
abundance: -; v_gene: TRBV6-5; d_gene: TRBD2; j_gene: TRBJ2-7; CDR3nt: TGTGCCAGCAGTGGTCATGGGCGGGGGGTATACGAGCAGTACTTC; CDR3aa: CASSGHGRGVYEQYF
abundance: few; v_gene: TRBV5-1; d_gene: TRBD1; j_gene: TRBJ2-2; CDR3nt: TGCGCCAGCAGCTCCGGGACAGAGAACACCGGGGAGCTGTTTTTT; CDR3aa: CASSSGTENTGELFF
abundance: -; v_gene: TRBV7-3; d_gene: -; j_gene: TRBJ2-1; CDR3nt: TGTGCCAGCAGCCCCCGATTGAGTCTAGCAAATGAGCAGTTCTTC; CDR3aa: CASSPRLSLANEQFF
abundance: -; v_gene: TRBV4-1; d_gene: -; j_gene: TRBJ2-5; CDR3nt: TGCGCCAGCAGCCAGGAGGTCAACCAAGAGACCCAGTACTTC; CDR3aa: CASSQEVNQETQYF
abundance: -; v_gene: TRBV7-2; d_gene: -; j_gene: TRBJ1-4; CDR3nt: TGTGCCAGCAGCTTAGGACAGGTAGTAGGAGAAAAACTGTTTTTT; CDR3aa: CASSLGQVVGEKLFF
abundance: -; v_gene: TRBV11-2; d_gene: -; j_gene: TRBJ2-1; CDR3nt: TGTGCCAGCAGCCCCGGTTTAGCGCCGTACAATGAGCAGTTCTTC; CDR3aa: CASSPGLAPYNEQFF
abundance: -; v_gene: TRBV7-2; d_gene: -; j_gene: TRBJ2-7; CDR3nt: TGTGCCAGCAGCCCTCACTACGAGCAGTACTTC; CDR3aa: CASSPHYEQYF
abundance: -; v_gene: TRBV18; d_gene: TRBD1; j_gene: TRBJ1-2; CDR3nt: TGTGCCAGCTCACTCGGACAGGGCTATGGCTACACCTTC; CDR3aa: CASSLGQGYGYTF
abundance: once; v_gene: TRBV25-1; d_gene: TRBD2; j_gene: TRBJ2-7; CDR3nt: TGTGCCAGCAAGGCGGGAGCCTCCTACGAGCAGTACTTC; CDR3aa: CASKAGASYEQYF
abundance: -; v_gene: TRBV19; d_gene: -; j_gene: TRBJ2-3; CDR3nt: TGTGCCAGTAAAAGAGGGGGAGGTGATACGCAGTATTTT; CDR3aa: CASKRGGGDTQYF
abundance: -; v_gene: TRBV29-1; d_gene: -; j_gene: TRBJ1-2; CDR3nt: TGCAGCGTGGGCCCGGACTCTAACTATGGCTACACCTTC; CDR3aa: CSVGPDSNYGYTF